The clone carrying this T cell receptor (beta chain) was recorded a few times. The CDR3 totals 16 residues. J gave up 7 bases and V 5 bases, and 16 bases lay outside the gene matches. Looked up from germline, CDR1 is DFQATT and CDR2 is SNEGSKA (reference sequence). Using a J-beta primer mix together with a sample-barcoded 5' primer, a second PCR was run for roughly 6 to 12 cycles. TCRdb processed the 5' RACE reads anew with MiXCR; each CDR3 protein has one entry. The data contain roughly 700,000 distinct CDR3 sequences, 49% of them seen just once; the ten biggest clones take up roughly a third. This specimen belongs to a study of blood T cells in healthy people across ages.

V and J are TRBV20-1 and TRBJ2-7; 11 nucleotides match TRBD2. The receptor's source is a woman aged 60-75 years in good health. Sequenced: blood. DNA for the CDR3: TGCAGTGCTGAGACCTTAGCGGGAGGGATCCCGAGGGAGCAGTACTTC. It encodes CSAETLAGGIPREQYF.